The clone carrying this T cell receptor beta chain was recorded only once. This specimen comes from a study of T cell changes during pregnancy in multiple sclerosis. Clones were read by immunoSEQ multiplex PCR, and TCRdb kept only the in-frame ones, dropping some. The sample consists of around 110,000 clones, about 90% of them appearing once. The sequence derives from a female donor with multiple sclerosis, enrolled in a pregnancy study. This specimen was peripheral blood, taken before pregnancy.

The CDR3 loop reads CASSLEVGVGFTEAFF. DNA of the CDR3: TGTGCCAGCAGCTTAGAGGTAGGGGTAGGATTCACTGAAGCTTTCTTT. The genes are TRBV7-8 and TRBJ1-1, with a weak D call TRBD1 (5 bases). The CDR3 is 16 amino acids. Deletions cut 1 base from V and 4 bases from J, with 16 bases between. Per the germline V gene, CDR1 is SGHVS and CDR2 is FQNEAQ.